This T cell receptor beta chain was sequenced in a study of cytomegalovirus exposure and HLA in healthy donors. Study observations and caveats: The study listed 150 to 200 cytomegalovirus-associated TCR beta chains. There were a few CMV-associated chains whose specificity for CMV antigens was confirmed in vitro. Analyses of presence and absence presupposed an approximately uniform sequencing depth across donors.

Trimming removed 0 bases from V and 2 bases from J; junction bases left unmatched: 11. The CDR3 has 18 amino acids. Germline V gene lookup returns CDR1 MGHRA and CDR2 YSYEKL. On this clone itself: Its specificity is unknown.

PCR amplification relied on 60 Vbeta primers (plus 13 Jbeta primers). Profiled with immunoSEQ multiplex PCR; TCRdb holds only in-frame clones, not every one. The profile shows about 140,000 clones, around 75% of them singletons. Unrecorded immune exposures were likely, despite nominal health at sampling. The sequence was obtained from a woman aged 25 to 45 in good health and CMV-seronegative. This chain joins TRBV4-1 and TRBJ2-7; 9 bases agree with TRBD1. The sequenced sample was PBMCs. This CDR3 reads CASSQDTTRTGVTYEQYF. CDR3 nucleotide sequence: TGCGCCAGCAGCCAAGACACCACCAGGACAGGGGTAACCTACGAGCAGTACTTC.